Here is one T cell receptor (beta chain) with its context. The antigen it recognizes is unknown. No base quality information exists; no much larger clone differs at one position. The data were taken from a study of cytomegalovirus exposure and HLA in healthy donors (dated 2017 in TCRdb). For context, the study as a whole: An earlier analysis of more than 550 of the donors reported approximately 300 Gb of sequence data and 117 million unique TCR beta sequences obtained from about 179 million T cells. Approximately 300 gigabases of sequencing data and approximately 85 million unique TCR sequences were included in an early release covering several hundred HLA-typed donors. Of the roughly 400 genotyped donors, 65% to 90% fell in the genetic ancestry cluster associated with self-reported Caucasian donors. The aim of the study was to test whether cataloging public T cell receptors could identify signatures of past pathogen exposure. The study profiled the T cell repertoires of more than 500 subjects by immunosequencing and related them to cytomegalovirus serostatus. Along with the roughly 670-subject first cohort, a separate validation cohort of about 110 different subjects was used. To predict cytomegalovirus infection status, the study combined high-throughput TCR immunosequencing, statistical association of individual TCRs with disease status, and machine learning. In a later analysis, previously published TCR beta repertoires from about 670 donors were re-analyzed and high-resolution HLA genotyping was added so that TCR occurrence patterns could be studied. Rather than using new phenotypic data, the later analysis identified candidate immune exposures from TCR beta sequences and from how often those sequences occurred across donors. An earlier analysis of around 640 of the donors used high-throughput TCR beta sequencing to judge whether each TCR beta V gene segment behaved as functional or pseudogenic. Donor age, sex, ethnicity and CMV serostatus were compiled alongside the repertoire data. In a later genetic analysis, genome-wide SNP genotypes for about three fifths of the 666 donors were used, and that subset was treated as a discovery cohort. All discovery cohort repertoires had been generated using a single sequencing platform. HLA typing covered class I and class II loci at four-digit resolution. Typing coverage differed by locus: A, B, C, DRB1 and DQB1 were typed in roughly 629-630 donors, DQA1 in 522, DPA1 in around 580, and DPB1 in just under 490. Roughly 5 DR-DQ haplotypes were treated as single units for association and clustering because of strong linkage in the cohort. Among some 400 genotyped donors of the cohort, an average of around 250,000 unique TCR beta nucleotide sequences was sequenced per donor, of which about 19% were non-productive.

The germline V gene encodes CDR1 SGHNT and CDR2 YYREEE (reference sequence). Germline trimming amounts to 4 bases on V and 5 bases on J, with 7 as the count of junction bases outside the gene matches. The CDR3 contains 15 residues, cysteine and phenylalanine counted. The only DNA kept is the CDR3, 45 bases in frame from the first base. The library was produced with the immunoSEQ multiplex PCR assay. The multiplex PCR relied on a mix of 60 forward primers for TCR Vbeta segments and 13 reverse primers for TCR Jbeta segments. A multiplex PCR assay on genomic DNA amplified the CDR3 region of rearranged TCR beta genes. On the Illumina HiSeq System, the amplified TCR beta libraries were sequenced as 87-base-pair reads. In the paper's pipeline: A later analysis counted some 74 million unique TCR beta chains across the approximately 700 repertoires, and some 11 million of these chains were shared by at least two donors. A nearest-neighbor algorithm error-corrected the raw reads and collapsed the reads into unique sequences, merging closely related sequences to remove PCR and sequencing errors. To assign V, D and J gene segments, CDR3 sequences were aligned to IMGT reference sequences. For a sequence to be retained, at least a six-nucleotide match to both a V gene segment and a J gene segment was required. A rearrangement counted as productive if the CDR3 had no stop codons and remained in frame with V and J, and every other rearrangement counted as non-productive. CDR3 was defined by IMGT convention, running from the second conserved V-encoded cysteine to the conserved J-encoded phenylalanine. In an earlier analysis of 587 of the donors, sequences lacking an unambiguous match to a single V gene segment were excluded. An earlier analysis of a few hundred of the donors called V segments functional above 56.7% productive rearrangements and segregating when the between-donor standard deviation exceeded 5%. A statistical classification framework was built for diagnosing cytomegalovirus status from the catalog of TCR beta chain sequences. In a later analysis, TCR nucleotide sequences were compared against IMGT/GENE-DB human TR gene sequences so that V and J genes could be assigned. In a later analysis, CDR3 sequences and most-parsimonious VDJ recombination scenarios were assigned using the TCRdist pipeline. In a later analysis, every TCR beta chain was defined by the combination of its CDR3 amino acid sequence and its V-gene family, and reads without a unique V-gene family were dropped. To address suspected cross-contamination and a sequencing artifact, a later analysis removed 592 highly shared, low-generation-probability nucleotide sequences. A later analysis calculated a clonal expansion index for each public chain from normalized within-repertoire ranks of inferred template counts. In a later analysis, generation probabilities were computed using a VDJ recombination model fitted to out-of-frame rearrangements, and the results were checked against IGoR. In a later analysis, TCR-TCR, TCR-HLA and TCR-CMV co-occurrence was scored with hypergeometric tests, and a repertoire-size bias correction was applied to TCR pairs. To estimate false discovery rates, a later analysis permuted the HLA or CMV assignments 20 times. In a later analysis, co-occurring TCRs were grouped with DBSCAN, and TCRdist sequence similarity was added when clustering was performed within HLA-allele-positive subsets. For co-occurrence clustering, repertoires with fewer than 30,000 or more than 120,000 public chains were excluded, along with a handful of repertoires with anomalous nucleotide sharing. In its TCRdb copy, this immuneACCESS table keeps in-frame sequences only and misses some clones. Where compared with another copy, unresolved V genes explain less than half of these, and the others have no known cause. That table gives V, J and clone size, and the DNA gave D and trimming. The sample yields about 180,000 clones; around 72% were counted once. Around 3.1% of the sample lies in the top ten.

In total, more than 500 healthy bone marrow donors made up the cohort. All cohort members were sampled while nominally healthy, although unrecorded immune exposures were likely present. The donor was CMV seropositive and was included in the group of 250 to 300 seropositive cohort members. A peripheral blood sample was collected from each donor, and TCR beta sequencing was performed on peripheral blood mononuclear cells. The Qiagen DNeasy Blood Extraction Kit was used to extract genomic DNA from the blood cell samples. The paper's findings and limits, for the study overall: The 87-base-pair reads could not distinguish some IMGT-functional V segments, including TRBV6-2 and TRBV6-3, so those segments were excluded. In a later analysis, HLA-associated TCR beta chains showed more clonal expansion and lower generation probabilities than non-associated chains that were equally common. Immune exposure information for the cohort was limited to CMV serostatus. An earlier analysis of around 500 of the donors showed that most TCR beta V segments appeared in productive rearrangements either about 87% or about 30% of the time, which broadly matched IMGT annotations. The classifier was reported to diagnose cytomegalovirus status with high specificity and sensitivity in both the original cohort and the validation cohort. In a later analysis, the rate of TCR association differed among HLA loci, with DRB1 alleles having the most associated TCRs and HLA-C alleles having the fewest. A later genetic analysis associated a missense DCLRE1C variant with V-gene and J-gene trimming of TCR beta chains, and an independent cohort replicated the association. A later genetic analysis reported fewer N-insertions in productive TCRs among donors in an Asian-associated ancestry cluster than the 666-donor mean. When HLA alleles, especially DR and DQ, strongly co-occurred, attributing TCR associations to individual alleles was difficult. Because counts were too low, under 20 rarely observed V segments, including chromosome 9 orphons, were left out of the earlier analysis of approximately 580 of the donors. Three of the identified cytomegalovirus-associated TCR beta chains were confirmed in vitro to be specific for cytomegalovirus antigens. In the study, approximately 150 TCR beta chains were listed as associated with cytomegalovirus. Only TCR beta chains were sequenced in this cohort, and the absence of alpha or paired-chain data limited detectable features. Because some donors lacked HLA typing at each locus, the association tests relied only on the typed subset. It was suggested by the authors that the approach could potentially be generalized to other disease states and immunological phenotypes. Across donors, most TCR sequences were observed very rarely, whereas some public TCRs were present in many individuals. A further reported finding was that TCR beta sequences accurately predicted the HLA-A and HLA-B alleles for most subjects in the first cohort. Correlated functional status among segregating V segments might be attributable to linkage disequilibrium, but an unknown experimental factor could not be ruled out. In a later analysis, several top co-occurrence clusters were reported to appear linked to parvovirus B19, influenza, CMV and Epstein-Barr virus. In a later analysis, most CMV-associated TCR beta chains were found to appear HLA-restricted, with HLA associations seemingly driven largely by CMV exposure. At a false discovery rate of 0.05, a later analysis linked some 17,000 TCR beta sequences to specific HLA alleles. Roughly uniform sequencing depth across donors was assumed in presence/absence analyses, although this assumption may not hold. A cluster of highly shared sequence variants was judged likely to be a technical artifact of the sequencing pipeline.

This sequence was found in a woman between 50 and 59 years old in good health and CMV-seropositive. Sequenced material: PBMCs. The V and J genes are TRBV5-4 and TRBJ2-5, with 11 junctional bases fitting TRBD2. CDR3 sequence: CASSRSGGVRETQYF. Read as DNA, the sequence is TGTGCCAGCAGCCGTAGCGGGGGGGTACGGGAGACCCAGTACTTC.